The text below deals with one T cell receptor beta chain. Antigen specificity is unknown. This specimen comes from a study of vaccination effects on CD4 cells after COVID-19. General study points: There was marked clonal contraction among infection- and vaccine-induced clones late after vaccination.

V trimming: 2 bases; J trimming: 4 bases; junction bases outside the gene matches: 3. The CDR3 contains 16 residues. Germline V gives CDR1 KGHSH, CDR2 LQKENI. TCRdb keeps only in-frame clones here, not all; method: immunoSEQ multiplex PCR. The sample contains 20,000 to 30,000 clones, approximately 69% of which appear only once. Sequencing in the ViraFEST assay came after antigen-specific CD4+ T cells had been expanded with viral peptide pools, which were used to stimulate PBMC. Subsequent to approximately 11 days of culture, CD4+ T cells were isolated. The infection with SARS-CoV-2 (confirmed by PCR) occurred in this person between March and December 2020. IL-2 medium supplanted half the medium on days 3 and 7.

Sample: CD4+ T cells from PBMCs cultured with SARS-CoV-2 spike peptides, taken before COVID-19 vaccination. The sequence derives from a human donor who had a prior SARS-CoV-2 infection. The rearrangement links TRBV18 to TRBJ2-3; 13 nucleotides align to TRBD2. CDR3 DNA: TGTGCCAGCTCACCAACTAGCGGGGGGGCTTCAGATACGCAGTATTTT. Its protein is CASSPTSGGASDTQYF.